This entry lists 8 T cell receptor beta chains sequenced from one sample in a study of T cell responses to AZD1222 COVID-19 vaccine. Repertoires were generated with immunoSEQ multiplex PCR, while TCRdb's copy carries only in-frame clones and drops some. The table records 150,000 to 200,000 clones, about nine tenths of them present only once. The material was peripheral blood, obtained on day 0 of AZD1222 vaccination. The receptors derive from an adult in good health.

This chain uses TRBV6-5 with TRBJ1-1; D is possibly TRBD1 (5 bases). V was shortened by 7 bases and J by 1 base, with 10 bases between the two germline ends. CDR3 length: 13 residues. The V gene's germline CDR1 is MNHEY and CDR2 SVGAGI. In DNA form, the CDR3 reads TGTGCCAGCATAATGGGGCCGAACACTGAAGCTTTCTTT. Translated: CASIMGPNTEAFF.

CDR3 in amino acids: CASSQAVGGSGSPLHF. In DNA, the CDR3 is TGCGCCAGCAGCCAAGCAGTGGGTGGGTCAGGTTCACCCCTCCACTTT. V and J are TRBV4-3 and TRBJ1-6; no firm D call. Germline V CDR1 and CDR2: LGHNA, YSLEER. V was pared by 1 base and J by 9 bases, with 16 bases between. This CDR3 comprises 16 residues.

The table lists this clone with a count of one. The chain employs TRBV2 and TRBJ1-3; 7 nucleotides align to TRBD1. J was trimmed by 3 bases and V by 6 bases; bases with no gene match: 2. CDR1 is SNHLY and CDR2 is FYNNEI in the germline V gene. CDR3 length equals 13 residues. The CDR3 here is CASRGDSGNTIYF. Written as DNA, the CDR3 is TGTGCCAGCAGGGGGGACAGTGGAAACACCATATATTTT.

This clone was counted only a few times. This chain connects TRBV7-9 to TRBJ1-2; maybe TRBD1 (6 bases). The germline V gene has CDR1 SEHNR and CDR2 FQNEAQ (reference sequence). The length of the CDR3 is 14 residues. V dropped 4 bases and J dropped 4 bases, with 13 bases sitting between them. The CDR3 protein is CASSYTGSGYGYTF. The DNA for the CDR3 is TGTGCCAGCAGCTACACAGGGTCGGGCTATGGCTACACCTTC. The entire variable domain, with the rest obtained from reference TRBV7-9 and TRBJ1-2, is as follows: DTGVSQNPRHKITKRGQNVTFRCDPISEHNRLYWYRQTLGQGPEFLTYFQNEAQLEKSRLLSDRFSAERPKGSFSTLEIQRTEQGDSAMYLCASSYTGSGYGYTFGSGTRLTVV.

The CDR3 region has the DNA TGTGCCAGCAGTGAACTTCGACATGCCCATGAGCAGTTCTTC. Its translation is CASSELRHAHEQFF. The V call is TRBV6-1, the J call TRBJ2-1; no clear D gene. Germline CDR1 reads MNHNS; CDR2 reads SASEGT. Trimming shortened V by 2 bases and J by 8 bases, and 13 bases separated the two germline ends. The CDR3 runs 14 residues.

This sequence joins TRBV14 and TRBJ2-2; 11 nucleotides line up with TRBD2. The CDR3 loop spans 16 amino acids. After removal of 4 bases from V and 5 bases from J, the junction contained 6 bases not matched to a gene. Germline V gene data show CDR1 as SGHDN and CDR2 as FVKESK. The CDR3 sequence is CASSPRLAGWTGELFF. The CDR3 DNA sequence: TGTGCCAGCAGCCCCAGACTAGCGGGGTGGACCGGGGAGCTGTTTTTT.

In DNA, the CDR3 is TGCGCCAGCAGCCGGGGGACCTCTAATGAAAAACTGTTTTTT. This gives the protein CASSRGTSNEKLFF. The rearrangement links TRBV5-1 to TRBJ1-4, with TRBD1 as a possible D gene (5 bases). V lost 4 bases, J lost 3 bases, and 10 bases lay in between. CDR1 SGHRS and CDR2 YFSETQ come from the germline V gene. This CDR3 is 14 amino acids long.

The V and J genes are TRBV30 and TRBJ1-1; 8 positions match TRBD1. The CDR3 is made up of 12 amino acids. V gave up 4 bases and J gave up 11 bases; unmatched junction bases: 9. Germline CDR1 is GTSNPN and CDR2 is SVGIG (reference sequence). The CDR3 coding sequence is TGTGCCTGGACCCCACAGGGGGGTAACGCTTTCTTT. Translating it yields CAWTPQGGNAFF.